A few counts support the clone carrying this TCR beta chain. Antigen unknown. The V segment lost 2 bases and the J segment 0 bases; nucleotides outside the gene matches: 9. The CDR3 totals 20 residues. CDR1 is MGHRA, CDR2 YSYEKL, per germline. The data belong to a study of CD8 T cells in ankylosing spondylitis. In making TCR beta libraries, quantitative 5'-RACE with molecular barcodes was used. TCRdb reprocessed the 5' RACE reads with MiXCR, giving one entry per CDR3 protein. This table holds approximately 200,000 distinct CDR3 sequences, around 13% found once. Study-level points and caveats: Seven or eight highly homologous variants made up a TCR beta motif, and this motif appeared characteristic of ankylosing spondylitis blood. Enrichment of disease-linked clones was reportedly significant in matched ankylosing spondylitis synovial fluid. Those disease-linked clones were CD8+; they were also relatively rare in peripheral blood.

The source is a male donor with ankylosing spondylitis or in good health (not recorded which). This chain uses TRBV4-1 with TRBJ2-6; 11 nucleotides align to TRBD1. Sequences were obtained from blood, either unsorted or a sorted T cell fraction (not recorded which). CDR3 bases: TGCGCCAGCAGCCAACCGTCCGGGACAGGGGGGTTCTCTGGGGCCAACGTCCTGACTTTC. It yields the protein CASSQPSGTGGFSGANVLTF.